The next 5 T cell receptor beta chains were all read from a single sample in a study of cytomegalovirus exposure and HLA in healthy donors. Primers included in the PCR were 60 Vbeta and 13 Jbeta primers. Using immunoSEQ multiplex PCR, the repertoire was profiled, and TCRdb retains in-frame clones only, with some absent. The data show around 200,000 clones, more than 65% seen once. The source material was PBMCs. The source of these receptors is a girl aged 2-9 years in good health and CMV-seropositive.

The chain joins TRBV13 to TRBJ2-7; TRBD2 might be the D (5 bases). Germline values: CDR1 PRHDT, CDR2 FYEKMQ (reference sequence). This CDR3 comprises 15 residues. V lost 2 bases, J lost 2 bases, and 13 bases lay in between. CDR3 amino acids: CASSLSAPSPYEQYF. The CDR3 DNA follows: TGTGCCAGCAGCTTAAGCGCCCCTAGCCCCTACGAGCAGTACTTC.

This sequence joins TRBV11-2 and TRBJ2-3, with D possibly TRBD2 on 5 matching bases. The CDR3 has 16 residues. V lost 1 base and J 2 bases, leaving 13 bases between the germline ends. Germline-derived CDR1 and CDR2 are SGHAT and FQNNGV. The CDR3 region has the DNA TGTGCCAGCAGCTTAGCATCTTCGGGGTTCACAGATACGCAGTATTTT. It yields the protein CASSLASSGFTDTQYF.

Regarding this clone: One end of the junction is discordant with germline, which a read error may explain. The chain is built from TRBV6-5 and TRBJ2-3; 7 bases line up with TRBD2. The CDR3 has 14 residues. Germline CDR1 and CDR2: MNHEY and SVGAGI. The CDR3 reads CASKEAGLTGTQYF. The CDR3 nucleotides read TGTGCCAGCAAGGAAGCGGGGCTCACAGGTACGCAGTATTTT.

J is TRBJ2-1 and V is TRBV30, with 10 bases fitting TRBD2. In germline, CDR1 is GTSNPN, CDR2 SVGIG (reference sequence). Losses at the gene ends were 0 bases for V and 7 bases for J; bases not matched to a gene: 9. CDR3 size: 16 residues. The CDR3 DNA sequence: TGTGCCTGGAGTGTACATATCCTAGCGGGAGCTAATGAGCAGTTCTTC. It encodes CAWSVHILAGANEQFF.

This chain connects TRBV30 to TRBJ2-3; TRBD2 aligns across 14 bases. The V gene's germline CDR1 is GTSNPN and CDR2 SVGIG (reference sequence). V lost 5 bases to trimming and J lost 6 bases; unmatched junction nucleotides: 10. The CDR3 is 16 residues long. CDR3 sequence (DNA): TGTGCCTGGGGCAAGGGACTAGCGGGAGTGAAGGATACGCAGTATTTT. This gives the protein CAWGKGLAGVKDTQYF. The entire variable domain, with the rest obtained from reference TRBV30 and TRBJ2-3, is as follows: SQTIHQWPATLVQPVGSPLSLECTVEGTSNPNLYWYRQAAGRGLQLLFYSVGIGQISSEVPQNLSASRPQDRQFILSSKKLLLSDSGFYLCAWGKGLAGVKDTQYFGPGTRLTVL.